The 4 T cell receptor beta chains below come from one sample, sequenced in a study of cytomegalovirus exposure and HLA in healthy donors. With 60 Vbeta and 13 Jbeta primers, the PCR was carried out. TCRdb keeps only in-frame clones here, not all; method: immunoSEQ multiplex PCR. The sample consists of about 120,000 clones, approximately 83% of them appearing once. The sequenced sample consisted of PBMCs. The receptors were gathered from a middle-aged woman in good health and CMV-seropositive.

CDR3 sequence: CASSISDRPYEKLFF. In DNA form, the CDR3 reads TGTGCCAGCAGCATCTCGGACAGGCCATATGAAAAACTGTTTTTT. V usage is TRBV21-1 and J usage is TRBJ1-4; TRBD1 is the table's D call, not checked against the DNA. TRBV21-1 is annotated as a pseudogene. This CDR3 comprises 15 residues.

The chain employs TRBV6-1 and TRBJ1-2, with D possibly being TRBD1 (6 bases). Trimming left V 2 bases short and J 1 base short, with 11 bases between. CDR3 size: 15 residues. Germline-derived CDR1 and CDR2 are MNHNS and SASEGT. The CDR3 DNA reads TGTGCCAGCAGTGAAAGGACAGCCAATAACTATGGCTACACCTTC. This gives the protein CASSERTANNYGYTF.

This clone has only a few counts. This sequence joins TRBV10-1 and TRBJ2-1, with 8 bases that match TRBD1. The CDR3 spans 15 residues. Germline V gene data show CDR1 as WNHNN and CDR2 as SYGVQD (reference sequence). Trimming took 6 bases from V and 8 from J; bases not matched to a gene: 12. The CDR3 DNA reads TGCGCCAGCAGCTCAGAAGGACAGGGTAGTGATGAGCAGTTCTTC. It codes for CASSSEGQGSDEQFF.

The chain combines TRBV25-1 with TRBJ2-2; TRBD2 might be the D (5 bases). V was shortened by 2 bases and J by 5 bases, with 12 bases between the two germline ends. Germline V gene data show CDR1 as MGHDK and CDR2 as SYGVNS. This CDR3 comprises 15 residues. This CDR3 is CASSERGSWTGELFF. For the CDR3, the DNA is TGTGCCAGCAGTGAACGGGGATCGTGGACCGGGGAGCTGTTTTTT.